The 3 T cell receptor beta chains listed next were all sequenced from one sample in a study of vaccination effects on CD4 cells after COVID-19. For these TCRs, the target antigens are not known. Before sequencing took place, the ViraFEST assay used viral peptide pools to expand antigen-specific CD4+ T cells. On day 10 of culture, CD4+ T cells were separated out. Measured with immunoSEQ multiplex PCR; TCRdb has only the in-frame clones, and not every one. Among fewer than 40,000 clones, approximately 68% were seen once, and the ten largest hold around 30%. The sample consisted of CD4+ T cells from PBMCs cultured with HCoV-229E spike peptides, taken before COVID-19 vaccination. These receptors came from a human donor who received a COVID-19 vaccine.

This clone has a handful of counts. V usage is TRBV5-6 and J usage is TRBJ2-2; 9 bases match TRBD1. The CDR3 spans 15 residues. Germline V CDR1 and CDR2: SGHDT, YYEEEE. The V segment lost 4 bases and the J segment 6 bases; nucleotides outside the gene matches: 7. CDR3 sequence (DNA): TGTGCCAGCAGCCCCGCAGACAGGGGGTCCGGGGAGCTGTTTTTT. This encodes CASSPADRGSGELFF. Looking up the rest from reference TRBV5-6 and TRBJ2-2 gives the full variable domain: DAGVTQSPTHLIKTRGQQVTLRCSPKSGHDTVSWYQQALGQGPQFIFQYYEEEERQRGNFPDRFSGHQFPNYSSELNVNALLLGDSALYLCASSPADRGSGELFFGEGSRLTVL.

The chain is built from TRBV25-1 and TRBJ2-5, with a possible D match to TRBD1 (5 bases). The CDR3 has 13 amino acids. The V gene lost 7 bases and the J gene lost 5 bases, with 14 bases spanning the gap. Per germline, CDR1 MGHDK and CDR2 SYGVNS. Here the CDR3 reads CASNSGQGETQYF. Here the CDR3 DNA reads TGTGCCAGCAACTCAGGGCAGGGTGAGACCCAGTACTTC.

The chain has TRBV11-2 and TRBJ2-7; D is possibly TRBD1 (7 bases). CDR1 SGHAT and CDR2 FQNNGV come from the germline V gene. The ends were cut back, 5 bases at V and 1 base at J, with 15 bases in the middle. This CDR3 is 15 amino acids long. The CDR3 region has the DNA TGTGCCAGCAGCCGGAGGGGACAGCGTTCCTACGAGCAGTACTTC. This encodes CASSRRGQRSYEQYF.